This paragraph covers one T cell receptor (beta chain) sequence. Per the germline V gene, CDR1 is MDHEN and CDR2 is SYDVKM. V gave up 3 bases and J gave up 0 bases, with 8 bases separating them. The CDR3 is 15 amino acids. The record originates from a study of OX40 agonist ivuxolimab in advanced cancers. The repertoire was sequenced with immunoSEQ multiplex PCR; TCRdb's copy has only in-frame clones and lacks some. Of about 120,000 clones listed, just over 90% were seen once; the top ten hold roughly 0.15%. Sample: CD4+ or CD8+ T cells sorted from blood, taken in a trial of the OX40 agonist ivuxolimab. This clonotype was obtained from an adult with an advanced solid tumor such as melanoma, head and neck, liver or kidney cancer. The V call is TRBV28, the J call TRBJ1-4, with D hard to call. The CDR3 bases are TGTGCCAGCAGTTTGTCGACCTCAACTAATGAAAAACTGTTTTTT. Amino acid sequence: CASSLSTSTNEKLFF.